This T cell receptor (beta chain) derives from a study of cytomegalovirus exposure and HLA in healthy donors. On this clone: Its antigen is unknown.

Both 60 Vbeta primers and 13 Jbeta primers went into the PCR. Method: immunoSEQ multiplex PCR; TCRdb's copy keeps in-frame clones and lacks some. The sample lists 150,000 to 200,000 clones; 75% to 85% were seen once. General study findings and limits: The Asian-associated ancestry cluster reportedly had fewer N-insertions than the roughly 720-donor mean in a later analysis. The study carried out a later analysis of TCR beta sequences. It associated some 15,000 of them with specific HLA alleles at a false discovery rate of 0.05. When a later analysis compared HLA-associated TCR beta chains with equally common others, the HLA-associated chains turned out to be more clonally expanded and to have lower generation probabilities. A later analysis linked a missense DCLRE1C variant to TCR beta V- and J-gene trimming.

The V gene's germline CDR1 is MGHRA and CDR2 YSYEKL. V shed 0 bases and J shed 6 bases, with 7 bases lying between them. CDR3 length: 13 residues. Source material: PBMCs. The TCR comes from a woman in her thirties in good health and CMV-seropositive. The chain joins TRBV4-1 to TRBJ2-3; D is perhaps TRBD2 (5 bases). The DNA of the CDR3 is TGCGCCAGCAGCCAAGAGCGGGTTGATACGCAGTATTTT. Amino acids: CASSQERVDTQYF.